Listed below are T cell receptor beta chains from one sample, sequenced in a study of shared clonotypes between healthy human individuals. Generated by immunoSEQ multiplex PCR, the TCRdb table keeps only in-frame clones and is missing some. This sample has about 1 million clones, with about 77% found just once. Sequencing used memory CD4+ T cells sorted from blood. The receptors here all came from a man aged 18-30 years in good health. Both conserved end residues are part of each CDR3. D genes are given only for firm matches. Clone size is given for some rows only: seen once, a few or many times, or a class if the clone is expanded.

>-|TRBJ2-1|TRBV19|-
CASSIVPASYNEQFF
TGTGCCAGTAGTATAGTCCCCGCCTCCTACAATGAGCAGTTCTTC
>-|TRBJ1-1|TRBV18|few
CASSPPGLNTEAFF
TGTGCCAGCTCACCCCCCGGGTTGAACACTGAAGCTTTCTTT
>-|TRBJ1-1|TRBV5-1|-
CASSTDGTRGSEAFF
TGCGCCAGCAGCACCGACGGAACCCGAGGTTCGGAAGCTTTCTTT
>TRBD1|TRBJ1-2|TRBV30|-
CAWSTGGGYTF
TGTGCCTGGAGTACAGGGGGAGGCTACACCTTC
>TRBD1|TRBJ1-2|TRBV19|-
CASSIPTGRSYGYTF
TGTGCCAGTAGTATCCCGACAGGGCGATCCTATGGCTACACCTTC
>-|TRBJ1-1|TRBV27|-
CASSNLGQGDTEAFF
TGTGCCAGCAGCAATCTCGGGCAGGGCGACACTGAAGCTTTCTTT
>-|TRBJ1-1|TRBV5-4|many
CASSPFPIRDDTEAFF
TGTGCCAGCAGCCCCTTCCCCATCAGGGACGACACTGAAGCTTTCTTT
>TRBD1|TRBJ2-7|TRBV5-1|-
CASSSRDRVLDEQYF
TGCGCCAGCAGCTCTCGGGACAGGGTATTGGATGAGCAGTACTTC
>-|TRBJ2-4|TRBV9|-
CASSATSEAKNIQYF
TGTGCCAGCAGCGCCACATCCGAAGCCAAAAACATTCAGTACTTC
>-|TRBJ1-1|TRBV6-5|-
CASSRGGEAFF
TGTGCCAGCAGCCGCGGAGGGGAAGCTTTCTTT
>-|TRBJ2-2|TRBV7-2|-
CASSLGVGGLRTGELFF
TGTGCCAGCAGCTTAGGTGTTGGGGGGCTCCGAACCGGGGAGCTGTTTTTT
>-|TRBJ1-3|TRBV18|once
CASSPPSRPNSGNTIYF
TGTGCCAGCTCACCACCCTCCAGGCCAAACTCTGGAAACACCATATATTTT
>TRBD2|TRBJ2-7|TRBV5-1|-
CASSYSGSEYEQYF
TGCGCCAGCAGCTATAGCGGGAGTGAATACGAGCAGTACTTC
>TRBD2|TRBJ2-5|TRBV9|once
CASSPRLAGEETQYF
TGTGCCAGCAGCCCCCGACTAGCGGGAGAAGAGACCCAGTACTTC
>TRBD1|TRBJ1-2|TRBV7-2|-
CASSLAMDRGGGYTF
TGTGCCAGCAGCTTAGCGATGGACAGGGGTGGAGGCTACACCTTC
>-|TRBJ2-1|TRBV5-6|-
CASSYIKAGQEQFF
TGTGCCAGCAGTTATATTAAAGCGGGACAGGAGCAGTTCTTC
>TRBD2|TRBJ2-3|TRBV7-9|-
CASSAGTSGGAKPDTQYF
TGTGCCAGCAGCGCAGGGACTAGCGGGGGGGCTAAGCCAGATACGCAGTATTTT
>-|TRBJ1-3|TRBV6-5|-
CASSYSSGSTGNTIYF
TGTGCCAGCAGTTACTCGTCCGGCAGCACTGGAAACACCATATATTTT
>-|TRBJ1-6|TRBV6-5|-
CASSSFAEGNNSPLHF
TGTGCCAGCAGTTCCTTCGCGGAGGGCAATAATTCACCCCTCCACTTT
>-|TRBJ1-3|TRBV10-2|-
CASSEINRHQGNTIYF
TGCGCCAGCAGTGAGATAAACAGGCATCAGGGAAACACCATATATTTT
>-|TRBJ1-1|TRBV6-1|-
CASSENRQLNTEAFF
TGTGCCAGCAGTGAAAATAGACAGTTGAACACTGAAGCTTTCTTT
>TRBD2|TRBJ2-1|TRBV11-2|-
CASSFFSGTSYNEQFF
TGTGCCAGCAGCTTCTTTAGCGGGACCTCCTACAATGAGCAGTTCTTC
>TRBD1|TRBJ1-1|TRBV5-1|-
CASSQGQVVTEAFF
TGCGCCAGCAGTCAGGGACAGGTGGTTACTGAAGCTTTCTTT
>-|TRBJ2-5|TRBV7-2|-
CASSLGSGARLGETQYF
TGTGCCAGCAGCTTAGGGTCGGGAGCTCGGTTAGGAGAGACCCAGTACTTC
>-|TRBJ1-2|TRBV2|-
CASRTGAGGYTF
TGTGCCAGCAGGACAGGAGCGGGTGGCTACACCTTC
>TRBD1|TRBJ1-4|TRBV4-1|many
CASSPGGLGEKLFF
TGCGCCAGCAGTCCAGGGGGCCTGGGTGAAAAACTGTTTTTT
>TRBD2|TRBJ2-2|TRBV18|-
CASSPLGTRARELFF
TGTGCCAGCTCACCACTGGGGACTAGGGCGCGAGAGCTGTTTTTT
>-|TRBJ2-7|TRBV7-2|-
CASSPGNYHEQYF
TGTGCCAGCAGCCCCGGGAATTACCACGAGCAGTACTTC
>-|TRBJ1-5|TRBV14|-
CASRGGQTFGNQPQHF
TGTGCCAGCAGAGGAGGACAGACGTTTGGCAATCAGCCCCAGCATTTT
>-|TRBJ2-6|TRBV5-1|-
CASSYQGMSGANVLTF
TGCGCCAGCAGCTACCAGGGTATGTCTGGGGCCAACGTCCTGACTTTC
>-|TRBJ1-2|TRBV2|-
CASSVGQGGGYGYTF
TGTGCCAGCAGTGTTGGTCAGGGAGGGGGCTATGGCTACACCTTC
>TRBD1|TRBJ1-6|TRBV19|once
CASTTSTGANSPLHF
TGTGCCAGTACCACCTCGACAGGGGCGAATTCACCCCTCCACTTT
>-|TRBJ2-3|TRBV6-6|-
CASKSEGVTDTQYF
TGTGCCAGCAAAAGCGAGGGGGTCACAGATACGCAGTATTTT
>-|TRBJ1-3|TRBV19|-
CASTPLSSGNTIYF
TGTGCCAGCACCCCACTGAGCTCTGGAAACACCATATATTTT
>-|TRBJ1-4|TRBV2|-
CASAEADLTNEKLFF
TGTGCCAGCGCGGAGGCAGACCTAACTAATGAAAAACTGTTTTTT
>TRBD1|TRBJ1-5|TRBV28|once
CASRPGQGISQPQHF
TGTGCCAGCAGGCCCGGACAGGGAATCAGTCAGCCCCAGCATTTT
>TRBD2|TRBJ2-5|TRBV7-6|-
CASSLRPGLAGAESQYQETQYF
TGTGCCAGCAGCTTAAGGCCTGGGCTAGCGGGGGCAGAATCCCAGTACCAAGAGACCCAGTACTTC
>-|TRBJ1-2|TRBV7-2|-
CASSVDIMLGYTF
TGTGCCAGCAGCGTAGACATAATGCTGGGCTACACCTTC
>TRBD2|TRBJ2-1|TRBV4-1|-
CASSPSVAGGGYNEQFF
TGCGCCAGCAGCCCCAGCGTAGCGGGAGGGGGCTACAATGAGCAGTTCTTC
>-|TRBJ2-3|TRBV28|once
CASSLGLSTDTQYF
TGTGCCAGCAGTTTGGGACTCTCCACAGATACGCAGTATTTT
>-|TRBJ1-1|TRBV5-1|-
CASSLFTDLNTEAFF
TGCGCCAGCAGCTTATTTACAGATTTGAACACTGAAGCTTTCTTT
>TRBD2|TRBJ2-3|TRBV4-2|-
CASSQEPGLAGTDTQYF
TGTGCCAGCAGCCAAGAGCCGGGACTAGCGGGCACAGATACGCAGTATTTT
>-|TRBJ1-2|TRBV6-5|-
CASSSPGAGGYTF
TGTGCCAGCAGTTCCCCGGGGGCGGGTGGCTACACCTTC
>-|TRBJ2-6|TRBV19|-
CASSIVRTGANVLTF
TGTGCCAGTAGTATAGTGAGGACTGGGGCCAACGTCCTGACTTTC
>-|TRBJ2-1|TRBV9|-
CASSAQRSSYNEQFF
TGTGCCAGCAGCGCTCAGCGGAGTTCCTACAATGAGCAGTTCTTC
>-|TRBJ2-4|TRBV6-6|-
CASSYSSGRAKNIQYF
TGTGCCAGCAGTTACTCTTCCGGGAGAGCCAAAAACATTCAGTACTTC
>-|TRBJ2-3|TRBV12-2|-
CASRAGGGSSADTQYF
TGTGCAAGTCGCGCAGGAGGGGGGAGTAGTGCAGATACGCAGTATTTT
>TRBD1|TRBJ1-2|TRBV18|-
CASSPDRGGYTF
TGTGCCAGCTCACCCGACAGGGGCGGCTACACCTTC
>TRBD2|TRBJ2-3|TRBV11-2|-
CASSLRGAAGAYTDTQYF
TGTGCCAGCAGCTTACGTGGGGCAGCGGGGGCCTACACAGATACGCAGTATTTT
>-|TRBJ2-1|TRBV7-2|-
CASSSTGASYNEQFF
TGTGCCAGCAGCTCTACGGGAGCCTCCTACAATGAGCAGTTCTTC
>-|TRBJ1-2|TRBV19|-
CASSTRQEIYGYTF
TGTGCCAGTAGTACTCGACAGGAAATCTATGGCTACACCTTC
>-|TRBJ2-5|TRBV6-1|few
CATYSQGRGQETQYF
TGTGCCACCTACTCCCAAGGCAGGGGACAAGAGACCCAGTACTTC
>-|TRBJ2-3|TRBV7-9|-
CASSPQTDTQYF
TGTGCCAGCAGCCCCCAAACAGATACGCAGTATTTT
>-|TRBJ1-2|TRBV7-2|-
CASSSGGRDGYTF
TGTGCCAGCAGCTCGGGAGGGAGGGACGGCTACACCTTC